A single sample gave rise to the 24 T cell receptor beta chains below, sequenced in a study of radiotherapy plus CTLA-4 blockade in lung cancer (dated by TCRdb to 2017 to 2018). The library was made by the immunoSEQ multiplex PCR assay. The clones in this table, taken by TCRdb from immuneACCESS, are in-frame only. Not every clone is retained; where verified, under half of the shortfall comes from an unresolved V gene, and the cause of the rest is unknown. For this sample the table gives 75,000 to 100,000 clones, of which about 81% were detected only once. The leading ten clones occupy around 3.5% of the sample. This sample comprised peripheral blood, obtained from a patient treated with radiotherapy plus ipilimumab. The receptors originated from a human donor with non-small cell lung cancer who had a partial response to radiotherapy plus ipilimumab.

This CDR3 is CASSLHLGGEQYF. CDR3 DNA: TGTGCCAGCAGCTTACACCTCGGGGGCGAGCAGTACTTC. The rearrangement links TRBV5-8 to TRBJ2-7; D is perhaps TRBD2 (6 bases). There are 13 residues in the CDR3. The ends were cut back, 2 bases at V and 6 bases at J, with 12 bases in the middle. Germline assignment: CDR1 SGHTS and CDR2 YDEGEE.

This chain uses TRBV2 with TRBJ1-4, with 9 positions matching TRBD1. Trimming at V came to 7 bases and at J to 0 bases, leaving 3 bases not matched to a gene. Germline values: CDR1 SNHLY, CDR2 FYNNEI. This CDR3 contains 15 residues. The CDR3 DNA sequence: TGTGCCAGCAAGGACAGGGGTTCAACTAATGAAAAACTGTTTTTT. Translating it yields CASKDRGSTNEKLFF.

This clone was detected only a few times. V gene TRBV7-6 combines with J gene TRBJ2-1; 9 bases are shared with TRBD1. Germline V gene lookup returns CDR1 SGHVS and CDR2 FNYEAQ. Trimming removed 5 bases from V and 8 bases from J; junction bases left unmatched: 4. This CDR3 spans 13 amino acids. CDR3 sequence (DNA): TGTGCCAGCAGCCTTTGGACAGGGGATGAGCAGTTCTTC. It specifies CASSLWTGDEQFF.

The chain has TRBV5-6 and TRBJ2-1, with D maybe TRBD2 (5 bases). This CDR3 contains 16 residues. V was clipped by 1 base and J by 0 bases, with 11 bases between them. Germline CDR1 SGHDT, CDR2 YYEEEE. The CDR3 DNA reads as TGTGCCAGCAGCTTGCCCAAGCGGTCCTCCTACAATGAGCAGTTCTTC. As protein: CASSLPKRSSYNEQFF.

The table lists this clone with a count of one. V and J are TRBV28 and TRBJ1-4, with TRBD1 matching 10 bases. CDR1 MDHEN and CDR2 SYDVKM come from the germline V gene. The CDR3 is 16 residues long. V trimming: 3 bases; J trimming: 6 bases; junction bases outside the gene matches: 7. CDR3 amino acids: CASSFRTGGSDEKLFF. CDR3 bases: TGTGCCAGCAGTTTCCGGACAGGGGGTAGTGATGAAAAACTGTTTTTT. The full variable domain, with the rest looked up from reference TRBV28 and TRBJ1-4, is DVKVTQSSRYLVKRTGEKVFLECVQDMDHENMFWYRQDPGLGLRLIYFSYDVKMKEKGDIPEGYSVSREKKERFSLILESASTNQTSMYLCASSFRTGGSDEKLFFGSGTQLSVL.

The CDR3 coding sequence is TGTGCCAGCAGTTTAAGAGGGCATGGCTACACCTTC. This gives the protein CASSLRGHGYTF. The chain recombines TRBV27 with TRBJ1-2; D not certain. The V and J ends lost 2 bases and 6 bases respectively, with 7 bases between them. Germline CDR1 MNHEY, CDR2 SMNVEV (reference sequence). CDR3 length: 12 residues.

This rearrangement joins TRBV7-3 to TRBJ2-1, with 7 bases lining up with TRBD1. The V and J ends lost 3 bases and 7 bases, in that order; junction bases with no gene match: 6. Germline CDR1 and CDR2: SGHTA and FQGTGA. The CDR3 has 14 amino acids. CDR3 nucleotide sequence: TGTGCCAGCAGCTTCGGGACAGTCGGAAATGAGCAGTTCTTC. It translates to CASSFGTVGNEQFF.

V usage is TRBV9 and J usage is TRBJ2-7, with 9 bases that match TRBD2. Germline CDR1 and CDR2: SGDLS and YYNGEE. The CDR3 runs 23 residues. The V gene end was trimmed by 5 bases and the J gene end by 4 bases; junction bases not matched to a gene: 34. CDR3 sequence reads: CASSKRAQRGEGSKRYFQYEQYF. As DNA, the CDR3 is TGTGCCAGCAGTAAAAGGGCCCAGCGGGGGGAGGGGTCCAAGAGATATTTCCAGTACGAGCAGTACTTC.

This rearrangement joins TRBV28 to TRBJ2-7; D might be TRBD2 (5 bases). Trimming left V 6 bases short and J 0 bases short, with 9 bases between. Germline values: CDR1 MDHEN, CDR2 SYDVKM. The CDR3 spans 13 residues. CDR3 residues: CASSIGVSYEQYF. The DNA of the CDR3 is TGTGCCAGCAGCATCGGGGTCTCCTACGAGCAGTACTTC.

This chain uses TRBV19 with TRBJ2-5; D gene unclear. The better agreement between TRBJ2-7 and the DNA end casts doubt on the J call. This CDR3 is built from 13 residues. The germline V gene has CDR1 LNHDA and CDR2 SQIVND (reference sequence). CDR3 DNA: TGTGCCAGTAGTATAGGTCACCCCTACGAGCAGTACTTC. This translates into CASSIGHPYEQYF.

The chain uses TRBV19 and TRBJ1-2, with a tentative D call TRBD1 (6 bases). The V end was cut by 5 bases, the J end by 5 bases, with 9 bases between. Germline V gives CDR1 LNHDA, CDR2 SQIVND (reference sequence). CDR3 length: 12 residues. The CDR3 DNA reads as TGTGCCAGTAGTTTCGGACAGTATGGCTACACCTTC. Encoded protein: CASSFGQYGYTF.

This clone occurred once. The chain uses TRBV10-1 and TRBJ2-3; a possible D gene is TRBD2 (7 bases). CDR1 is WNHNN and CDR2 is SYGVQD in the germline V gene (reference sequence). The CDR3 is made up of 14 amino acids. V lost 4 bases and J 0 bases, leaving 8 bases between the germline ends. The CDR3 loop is CASSAGGSTDTQYF. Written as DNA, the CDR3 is TGCGCCAGCAGTGCGGGGGGCAGCACAGATACGCAGTATTTT.

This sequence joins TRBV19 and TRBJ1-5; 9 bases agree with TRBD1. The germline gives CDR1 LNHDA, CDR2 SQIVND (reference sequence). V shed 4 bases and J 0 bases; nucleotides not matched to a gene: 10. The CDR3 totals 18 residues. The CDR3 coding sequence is TGTGCCAGTAGTACGCTCTACCGGGACAGGGATAGCAATCAGCCCCAGCATTTT. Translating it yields CASSTLYRDRDSNQPQHF.

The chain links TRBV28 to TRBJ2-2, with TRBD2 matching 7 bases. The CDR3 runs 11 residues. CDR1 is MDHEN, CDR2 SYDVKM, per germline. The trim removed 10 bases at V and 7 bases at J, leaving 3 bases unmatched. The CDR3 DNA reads TGTGCCACCAAGCGGGGCGGGGAGCTGTTTTTT. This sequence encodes CATKRGGELFF.

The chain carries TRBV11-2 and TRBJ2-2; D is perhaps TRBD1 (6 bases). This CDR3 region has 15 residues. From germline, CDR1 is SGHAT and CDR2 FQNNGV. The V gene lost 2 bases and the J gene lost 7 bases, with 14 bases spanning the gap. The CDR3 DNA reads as TGTGCCAGCAGCTTAAGGCACGAGGGGGACGGGGAGCTGTTTTTT. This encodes CASSLRHEGDGELFF.

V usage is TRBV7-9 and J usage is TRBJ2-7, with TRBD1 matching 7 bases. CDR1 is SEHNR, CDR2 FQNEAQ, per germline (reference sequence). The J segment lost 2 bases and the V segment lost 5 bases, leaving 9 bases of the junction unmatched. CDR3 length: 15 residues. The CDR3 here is CASSPGGARAYEQYF. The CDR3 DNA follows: TGTGCCAGCAGCCCAGGGGGTGCAAGAGCCTACGAGCAGTACTTC. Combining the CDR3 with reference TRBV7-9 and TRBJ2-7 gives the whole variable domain DTGVSQNPRHKITKRGQNVTFRCDPISEHNRLYWYRQTLGQGPEFLTYFQNEAQLEKSRLLSDRFSAERPKGSFSTLEIQRTEQGDSAMYLCASSPGGARAYEQYFGPGTRLTVT.

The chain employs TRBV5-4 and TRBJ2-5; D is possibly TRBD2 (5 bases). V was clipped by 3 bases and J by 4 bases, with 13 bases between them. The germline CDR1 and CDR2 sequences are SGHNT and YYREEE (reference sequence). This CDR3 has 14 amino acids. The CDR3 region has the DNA TGTGCCAGCAGCTCACTTAGCGAAGCAGAGACCCAGTACTTC. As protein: CASSSLSEAETQYF.

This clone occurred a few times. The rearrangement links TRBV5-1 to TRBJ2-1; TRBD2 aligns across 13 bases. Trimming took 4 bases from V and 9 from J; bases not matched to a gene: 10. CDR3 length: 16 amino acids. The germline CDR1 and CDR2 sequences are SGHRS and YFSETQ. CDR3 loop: CASSTEGLAGVGEQFF. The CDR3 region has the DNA TGCGCCAGCAGCACGGAAGGACTAGCGGGAGTAGGTGAGCAGTTCTTC.

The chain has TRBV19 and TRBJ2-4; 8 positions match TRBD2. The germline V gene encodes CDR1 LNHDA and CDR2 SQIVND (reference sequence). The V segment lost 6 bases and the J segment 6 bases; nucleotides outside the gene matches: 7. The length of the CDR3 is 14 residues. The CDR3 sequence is CASSRLSGTNIQYF. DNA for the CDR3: TGTGCCAGTAGCCGACTTAGCGGGACAAACATTCAGTACTTC.

The CDR3 DNA follows: TGCGCCAGCAGCTTTCCGGGGTCCGGAGAGACCCAGTACTTC. Translated, it gives CASSFPGSGETQYF. The gene calls are TRBV5-1 and TRBJ2-5; tentative D call: TRBD2 (5 bases). V shed 2 bases and J shed 4 bases, with 12 bases lying between them. Germline V gives CDR1 SGHRS, CDR2 YFSETQ. The CDR3 runs 14 residues.

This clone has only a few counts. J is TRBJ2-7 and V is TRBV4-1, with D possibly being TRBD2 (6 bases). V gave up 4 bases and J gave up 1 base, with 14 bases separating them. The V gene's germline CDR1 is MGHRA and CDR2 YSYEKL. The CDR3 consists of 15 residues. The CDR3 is CASSRLAAGSYEQYF. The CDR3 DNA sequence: TGCGCCAGCAGCCGACTGGCGGCGGGGTCCTACGAGCAGTACTTC.

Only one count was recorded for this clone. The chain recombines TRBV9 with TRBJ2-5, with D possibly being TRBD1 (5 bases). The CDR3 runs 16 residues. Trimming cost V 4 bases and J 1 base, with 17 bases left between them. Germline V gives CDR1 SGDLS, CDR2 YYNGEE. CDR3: CASSPLGAAAQETQYF. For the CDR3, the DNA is TGTGCCAGCAGCCCCCTAGGGGCGGCAGCCCAAGAGACCCAGTACTTC.

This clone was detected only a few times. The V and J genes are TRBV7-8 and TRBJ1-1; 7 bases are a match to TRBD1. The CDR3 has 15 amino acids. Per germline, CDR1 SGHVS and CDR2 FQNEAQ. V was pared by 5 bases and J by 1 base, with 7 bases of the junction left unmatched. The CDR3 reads CASSPMWTGNTEAFF. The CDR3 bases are TGTGCCAGCAGCCCGATGTGGACAGGGAACACTGAAGCTTTCTTT.

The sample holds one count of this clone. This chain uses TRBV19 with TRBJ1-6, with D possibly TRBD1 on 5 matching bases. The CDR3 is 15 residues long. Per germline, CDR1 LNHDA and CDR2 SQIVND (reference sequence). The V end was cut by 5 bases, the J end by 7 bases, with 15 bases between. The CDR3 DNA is TGTGCCAGTAGTCCCCCAGGGCGGAACAATTCACCCCTCCACTTT. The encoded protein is CASSPPGRNNSPLHF.